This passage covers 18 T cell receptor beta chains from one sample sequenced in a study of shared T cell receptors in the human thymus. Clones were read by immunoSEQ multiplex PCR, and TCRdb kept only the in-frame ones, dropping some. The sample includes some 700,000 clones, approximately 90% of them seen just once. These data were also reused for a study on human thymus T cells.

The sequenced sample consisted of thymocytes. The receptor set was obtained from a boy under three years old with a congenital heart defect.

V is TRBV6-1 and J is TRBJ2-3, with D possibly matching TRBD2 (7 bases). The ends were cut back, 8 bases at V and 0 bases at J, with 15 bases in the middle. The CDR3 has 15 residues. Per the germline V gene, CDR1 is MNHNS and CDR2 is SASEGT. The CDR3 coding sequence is TGTGCCAGCCCCGGGGGGCGGAGTAGCACAGATACGCAGTATTTT. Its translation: CASPGGRSSTDTQYF.

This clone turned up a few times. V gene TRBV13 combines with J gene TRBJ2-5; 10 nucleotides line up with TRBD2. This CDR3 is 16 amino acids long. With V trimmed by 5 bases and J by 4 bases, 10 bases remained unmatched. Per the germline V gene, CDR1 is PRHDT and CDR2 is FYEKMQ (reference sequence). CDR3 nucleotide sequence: TGTGCCAGCAGCCCTAGCGCTAGCGGGAGATCAGAGACCCAGTACTTC. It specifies CASSPSASGRSETQYF.

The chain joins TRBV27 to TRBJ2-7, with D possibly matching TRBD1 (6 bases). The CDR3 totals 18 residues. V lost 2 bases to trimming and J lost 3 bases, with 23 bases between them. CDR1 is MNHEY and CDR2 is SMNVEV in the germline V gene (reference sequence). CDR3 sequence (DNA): TGTGCCAGCAGTTTAGGGCCAGGGGCCCCCCGGGTAGTCTACGAGCAGTACTTC. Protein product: CASSLGPGAPRVVYEQYF.

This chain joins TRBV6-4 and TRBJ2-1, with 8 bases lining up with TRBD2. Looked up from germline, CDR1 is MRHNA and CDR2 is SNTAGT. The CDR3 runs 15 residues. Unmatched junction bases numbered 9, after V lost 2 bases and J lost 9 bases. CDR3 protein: CASSDRGGGRIEQFF. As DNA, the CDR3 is TGTGCCAGCAGTGACCGAGGTGGCGGGAGGATTGAGCAGTTCTTC.

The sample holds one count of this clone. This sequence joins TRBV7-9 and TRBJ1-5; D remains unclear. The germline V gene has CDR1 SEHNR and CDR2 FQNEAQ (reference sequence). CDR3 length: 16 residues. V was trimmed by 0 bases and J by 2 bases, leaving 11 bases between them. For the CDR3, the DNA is TGTGCCAGCAGCTTAGCCACGAGCGGGGGCAATCAGCCCCAGCATTTT. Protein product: CASSLATSGGNQPQHF. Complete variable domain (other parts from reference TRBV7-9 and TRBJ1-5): DTGVSQNPRHKITKRGQNVTFRCDPISEHNRLYWYRQTLGQGPEFLTYFQNEAQLEKSRLLSDRFSAERPKGSFSTLEIQRTEQGDSAMYLCASSLATSGGNQPQHFGDGTRLSIL.

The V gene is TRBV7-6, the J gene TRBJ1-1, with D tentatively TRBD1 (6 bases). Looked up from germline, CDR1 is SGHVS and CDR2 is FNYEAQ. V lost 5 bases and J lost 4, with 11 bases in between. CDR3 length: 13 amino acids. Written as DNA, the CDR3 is TGTGCCAGCAGCGCCGGGGGGGCCACTGAAGCTTTCTTT. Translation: CASSAGGATEAFF.

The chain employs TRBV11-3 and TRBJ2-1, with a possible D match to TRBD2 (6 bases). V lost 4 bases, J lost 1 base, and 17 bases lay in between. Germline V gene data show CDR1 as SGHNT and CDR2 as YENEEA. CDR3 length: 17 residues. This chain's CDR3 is CASSSSLGGNSYNEQFF. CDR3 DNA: TGTGCCAGCAGCTCGTCTTTGGGGGGAAATTCCTACAATGAGCAGTTCTTC.

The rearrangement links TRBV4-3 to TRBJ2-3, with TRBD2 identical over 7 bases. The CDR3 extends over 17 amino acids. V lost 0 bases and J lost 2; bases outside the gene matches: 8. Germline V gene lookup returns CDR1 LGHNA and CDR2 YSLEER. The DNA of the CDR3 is TGCGCCAGCAGCCAAGATAAAGCGGGAACAACCACAGATACGCAGTATTTT. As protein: CASSQDKAGTTTDTQYF.

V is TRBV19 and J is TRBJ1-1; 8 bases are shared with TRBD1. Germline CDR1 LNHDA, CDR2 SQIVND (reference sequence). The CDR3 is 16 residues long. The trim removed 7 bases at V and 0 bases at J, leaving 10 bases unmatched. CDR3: CASTPTNRGVNTEAFF. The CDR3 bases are TGTGCCAGTACCCCGACGAACAGGGGGGTGAACACTGAAGCTTTCTTT.

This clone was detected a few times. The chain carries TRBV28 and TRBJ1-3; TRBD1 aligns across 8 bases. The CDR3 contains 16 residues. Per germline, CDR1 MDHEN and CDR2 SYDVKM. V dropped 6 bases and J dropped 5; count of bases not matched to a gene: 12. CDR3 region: CASRSRDRISRNTIYF. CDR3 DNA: TGTGCCAGCAGGTCCCGGGACAGGATATCGAGAAACACCATATATTTT. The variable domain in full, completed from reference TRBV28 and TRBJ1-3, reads DVKVTQSSRYLVKRTGEKVFLECVQDMDHENMFWYRQDPGLGLRLIYFSYDVKMKEKGDIPEGYSVSREKKERFSLILESASTNQTSMYLCASRSRDRISRNTIYFGEGSWLTVV.

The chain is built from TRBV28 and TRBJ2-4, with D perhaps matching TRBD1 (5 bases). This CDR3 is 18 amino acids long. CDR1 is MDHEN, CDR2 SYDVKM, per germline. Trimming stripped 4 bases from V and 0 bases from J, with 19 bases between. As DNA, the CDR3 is TGTGCCAGCAGTTCGTGGGTCAAGGAAGGGGTAGCCAAAAACATTCAGTACTTC. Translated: CASSSWVKEGVAKNIQYF.

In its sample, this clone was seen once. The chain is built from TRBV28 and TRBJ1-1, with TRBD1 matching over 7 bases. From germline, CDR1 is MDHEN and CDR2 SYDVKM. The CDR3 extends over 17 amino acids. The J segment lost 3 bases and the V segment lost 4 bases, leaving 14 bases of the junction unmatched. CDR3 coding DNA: TGTGCCAGCAGTTCCCTTCCCCCCAAGACAGGGTACACTGAAGCTTTCTTT. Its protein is CASSSLPPKTGYTEAFF.

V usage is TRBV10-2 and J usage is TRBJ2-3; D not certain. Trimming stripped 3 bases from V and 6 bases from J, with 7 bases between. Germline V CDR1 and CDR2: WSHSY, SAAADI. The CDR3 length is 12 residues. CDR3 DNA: TGCGCCAGCAGTGAACTCACCGATACGCAGTATTTT. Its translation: CASSELTDTQYF.

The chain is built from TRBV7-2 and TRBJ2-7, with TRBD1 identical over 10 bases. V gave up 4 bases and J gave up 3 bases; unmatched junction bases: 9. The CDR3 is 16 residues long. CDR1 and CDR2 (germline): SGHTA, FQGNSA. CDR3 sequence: CASSSRDRGLFYEQYF. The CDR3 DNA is TGTGCCAGCAGCTCCCGGGACAGGGGACTATTCTACGAGCAGTACTTC. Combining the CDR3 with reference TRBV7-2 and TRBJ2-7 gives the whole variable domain GAGVSQSPSNKVTEKGKDVELRCDPISGHTALYWYRQSLGQGLEFLIYFQGNSAPDKSGLPSDRFSAERTGGSVSTLTIQRTQQEDSAVYLCASSSRDRGLFYEQYFGPGTRLTVT.

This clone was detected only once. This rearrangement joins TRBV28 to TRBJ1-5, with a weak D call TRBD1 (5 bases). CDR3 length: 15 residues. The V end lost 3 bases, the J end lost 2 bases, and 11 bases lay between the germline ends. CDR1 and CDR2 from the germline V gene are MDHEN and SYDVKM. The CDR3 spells CASSLRQMGNQPQHF. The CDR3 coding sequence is TGTGCCAGCAGTTTGCGACAGATGGGCAATCAGCCCCAGCATTTT.

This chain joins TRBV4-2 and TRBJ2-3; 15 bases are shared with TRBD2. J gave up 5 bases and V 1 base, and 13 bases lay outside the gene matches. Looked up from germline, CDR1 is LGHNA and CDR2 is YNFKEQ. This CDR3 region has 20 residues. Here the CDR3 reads CASSQGGTSGRHQGGDTQYF. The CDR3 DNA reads TGTGCCAGCAGCCAAGGGGGGACTAGCGGGAGGCACCAGGGGGGAGATACGCAGTATTTT.

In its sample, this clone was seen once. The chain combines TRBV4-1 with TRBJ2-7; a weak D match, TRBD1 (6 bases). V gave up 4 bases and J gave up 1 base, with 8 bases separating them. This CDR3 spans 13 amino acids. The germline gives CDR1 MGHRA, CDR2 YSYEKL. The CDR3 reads CASSRQGSYEQYF. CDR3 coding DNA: TGCGCCAGCAGCCGCCAGGGGTCCTACGAGCAGTACTTC.

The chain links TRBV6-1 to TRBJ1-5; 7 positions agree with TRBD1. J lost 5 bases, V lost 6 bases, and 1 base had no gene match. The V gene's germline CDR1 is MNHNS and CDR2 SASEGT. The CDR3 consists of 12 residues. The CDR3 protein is CASRGTDQPQHF. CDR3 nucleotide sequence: TGTGCCAGCAGAGGGACAGATCAGCCCCAGCATTTT.